This T cell receptor (beta chain) was profiled in a study of blood T cell repertoires in COVID-19. Overall study: COVID-19 samples from acute and convalescent phases originated in the United States, Italy and Spain. PBMCs, B-cell-depleted T cells, or T cells provided the cDNA or gDNA that made up the material.

As originally analysed: The assay estimated nucleated cells by amplifying reference gene primers. TCRdb keeps only in-frame clones here, not all; method: immunoSEQ multiplex PCR. From that table come the V and J calls and clone size; the DNA was used to work out D and trimming. Among about 130,000 clones listed, 75% to 90% were seen once. CDR3 length: 15 amino acids. The germline V gene has CDR1 SGHNT and CDR2 YYREEE (reference sequence). With 0 bases clipped from V and 4 bases from J, the junction kept 6 bases outside the gene matches. The sequenced sample consisted of peripheral blood. The V and J genes are TRBV5-4 and TRBJ1-1; TRBD1 aligns across 7 bases. This clonotype was sampled from a human donor in a cohort sampled during active COVID-19. The CDR3 here is CASSLEGARRTEAFF. For the CDR3, the DNA is TGTGCCAGCAGCTTGGAGGGGGCGCGACGCACTGAAGCTTTCTTT.